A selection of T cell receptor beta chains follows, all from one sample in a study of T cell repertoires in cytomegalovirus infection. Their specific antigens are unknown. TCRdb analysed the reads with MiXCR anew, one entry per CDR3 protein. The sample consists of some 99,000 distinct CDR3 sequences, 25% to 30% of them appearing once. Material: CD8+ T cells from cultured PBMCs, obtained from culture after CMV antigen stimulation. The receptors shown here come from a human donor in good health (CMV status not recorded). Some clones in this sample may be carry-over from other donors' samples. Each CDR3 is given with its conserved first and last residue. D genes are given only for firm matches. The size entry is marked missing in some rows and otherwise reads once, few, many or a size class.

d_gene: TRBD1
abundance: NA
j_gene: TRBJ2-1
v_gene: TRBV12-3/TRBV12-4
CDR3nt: TGTGTCAGCAGTCCCCCCCGGGACAGGGAACGCAATGAGCAGTTCTTC
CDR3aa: CVSSPPRDRERNEQFF

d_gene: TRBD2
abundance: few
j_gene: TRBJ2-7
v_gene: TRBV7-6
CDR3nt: TGTGCCAGCAGCTTTGTGTCTAGCGGGGCGTTGGAGCAGTACTTC
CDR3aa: CASSFVSSGALEQYF

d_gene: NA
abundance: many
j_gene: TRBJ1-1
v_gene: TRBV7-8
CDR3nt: TGTGCCAGCAGCTTAGCGGTCGAACAGGGGAACACTGAAGCTTTCTTT
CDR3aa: CASSLAVEQGNTEAFF

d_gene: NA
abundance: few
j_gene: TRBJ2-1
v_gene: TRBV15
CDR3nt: TGTGCCACCAGCAATCCCAATGAGCAGTTCTTC
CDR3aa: CATSNPNEQFF

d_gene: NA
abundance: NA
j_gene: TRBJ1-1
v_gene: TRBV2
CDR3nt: TGTGCCAGCAGAGGGTTTGAAGCTTTCTTT
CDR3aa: CASRGFEAFF

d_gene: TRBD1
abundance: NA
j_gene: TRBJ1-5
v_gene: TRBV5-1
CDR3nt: TGCGCCAGCAGCTTGGAAGGACAGGGGAGCAATCAGCCCCAGCATTTT
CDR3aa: CASSLEGQGSNQPQHF

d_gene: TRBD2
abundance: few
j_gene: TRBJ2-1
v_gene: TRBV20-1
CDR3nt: TGCAGTGCTAGATTATCTAGCGGGGGGTTTCAGTTCTTC
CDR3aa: CSARLSSGGFQFF

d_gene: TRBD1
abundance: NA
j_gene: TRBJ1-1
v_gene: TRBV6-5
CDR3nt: TGTGCCAGCAGTTACTCCGGGACAGGGGATGAAGCTTTCTTT
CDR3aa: CASSYSGTGDEAFF

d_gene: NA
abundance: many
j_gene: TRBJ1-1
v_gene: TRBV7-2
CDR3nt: TGTGCCAGCAGCTTAGGCTATAACACTGAAGCTTTCTTT
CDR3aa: CASSLGYNTEAFF

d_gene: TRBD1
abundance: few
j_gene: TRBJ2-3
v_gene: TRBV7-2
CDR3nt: TGTGCCAGCAGCTCCCTTCCTTTCAAGACAGGGGCCCGCACAGATACGCAGTATTTT
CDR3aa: CASSSLPFKTGARTDTQYF